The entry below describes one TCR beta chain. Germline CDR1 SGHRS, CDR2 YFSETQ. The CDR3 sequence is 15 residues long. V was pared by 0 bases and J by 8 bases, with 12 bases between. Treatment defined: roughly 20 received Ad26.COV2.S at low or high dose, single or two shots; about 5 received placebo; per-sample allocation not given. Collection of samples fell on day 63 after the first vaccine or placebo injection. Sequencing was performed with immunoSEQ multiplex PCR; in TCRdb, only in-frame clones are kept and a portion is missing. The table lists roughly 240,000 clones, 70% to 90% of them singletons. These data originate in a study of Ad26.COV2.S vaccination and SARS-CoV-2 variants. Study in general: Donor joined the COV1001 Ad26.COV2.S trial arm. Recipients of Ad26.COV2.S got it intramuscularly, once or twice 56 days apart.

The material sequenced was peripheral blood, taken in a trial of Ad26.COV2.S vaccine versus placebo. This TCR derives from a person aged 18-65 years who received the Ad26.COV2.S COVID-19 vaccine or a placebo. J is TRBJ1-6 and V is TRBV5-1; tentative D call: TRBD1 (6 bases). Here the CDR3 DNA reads TGCGCCAGCAGCTTGGGCCAGGGGTGGCATTCACCCCTCCACTTT. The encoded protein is CASSLGQGWHSPLHF.